The 12 T cell receptor beta chains below all came from one sample that was sequenced in a study of cytomegalovirus exposure and HLA in healthy donors. PCR used 60 Vbeta primers and 13 Jbeta primers. The table came from immunoSEQ multiplex PCR; TCRdb's copy has only in-frame clones and leaves some out. The sample has 80,000 to 130,000 clones, about 77% seen once. The material sequenced was PBMCs. The source is a woman in her 50s in good health and CMV-seropositive.

DNA of the CDR3: TGTGCCAGCAGCTCCCCGATCGGGACAACTAATGAAAAACTGTTTTTT. This translates into CASSSPIGTTNEKLFF. The genes are TRBV7-9 and TRBJ1-4; D is unclear. CDR1 is SEHNR and CDR2 is FQNEAQ in the germline V gene (reference sequence). The CDR3 runs to 16 residues. Trimming removed 4 bases at V and 0 bases at J, with 12 bases between.

This chain connects TRBV7-3 to TRBJ2-7; 8 positions match TRBD2. In germline, CDR1 is SGHTA, CDR2 FQGTGA. The length of the CDR3 is 14 residues. Losses at the gene ends were 5 bases for V and 5 bases for J; bases not matched to a gene: 8. The CDR3 DNA reads TGTGCCAGCAGCCCCTCGGGAGGGCGAAACGAGCAGTACTTC. Protein product: CASSPSGGRNEQYF.

The gene calls are TRBV2 and TRBJ2-1; D gene uncertain. From germline, CDR1 is SNHLY and CDR2 FYNNEI. This CDR3 region has 15 residues. V was cut by 4 bases and J by 12 bases, with 22 bases left in between. The CDR3 coding sequence is TGTGCCAGCAGTGTTTGGGCCGAAGTCGTTGGTGGGCAGTTCTTC. It translates to CASSVWAEVVGGQFF.

The chain combines TRBV6-1 with TRBJ2-3; 8 bases are shared with TRBD2. Trimming removed 4 bases from V and 0 bases from J; junction bases left unmatched: 6. CDR1 and CDR2 from the germline V gene are MNHNS and SASEGT. The CDR3 is 16 amino acids. The DNA of the CDR3 is TGTGCCAGCAGTGGGAATCTAGCGGGTAGCACAGATACGCAGTATTTT. Translation: CASSGNLAGSTDTQYF.

The chain uses TRBV2 and TRBJ2-5; 8 positions match TRBD1. CDR1 and CDR2 (germline): SNHLY, FYNNEI. This CDR3 has 13 residues. The junction had 6 bases not matched to a gene; V was cut back by 7 bases and J by 5 bases. CDR3 sequence reads: CASNGQGRETQYF. CDR3 nucleotide sequence: TGTGCCAGCAACGGACAGGGAAGGGAGACCCAGTACTTC. Combining the CDR3 with reference TRBV2 and TRBJ2-5 gives the whole variable domain EPEVTQTPSHQVTQMGQEVILRCVPISNHLYFYWYRQILGQKVEFLVSFYNNEISEKSEIFDDQFSVERPDGSNFTLKIRSTKLEDSAMYFCASNGQGRETQYFGPGTRLLVL.

This chain uses TRBV29-1 with TRBJ2-7; 8 bases match TRBD1. Germline values: CDR1 SQVTM, CDR2 ANQGSEA. There are 14 residues in the CDR3. J was trimmed by 0 bases and V by 7 bases; bases with no gene match: 8. CDR3 loop: CSAYGGQDSYEQYF. The CDR3 DNA reads as TGCAGCGCCTACGGGGGACAGGACTCCTACGAGCAGTACTTC.

J is TRBJ2-5 and V is TRBV6-1; the match to TRBD2 covers 13 bases. J gave up 11 bases and V 3 bases, and 9 bases lay outside the gene matches. CDR1 and CDR2 from the germline V gene are MNHNS and SASEGT. The CDR3 runs 15 residues. This CDR3 reads CASSEVGTSGAGQYF. The CDR3 nucleotides are TGTGCCAGCAGTGAGGTCGGGACTAGCGGGGCGGGGCAGTACTTC.

The chain joins TRBV6-5 to TRBJ1-1; D is uncertain. The CDR3 runs 12 residues. V was trimmed by 6 bases and J by 0 bases, leaving 5 bases between them. CDR1 and CDR2 from the germline V gene are MNHEY and SVGAGI. The CDR3 reads CASSAVNTEAFF. The CDR3 DNA reads as TGTGCCAGCAGCGCAGTGAACACTGAAGCTTTCTTT.

This sequence joins TRBV19 and TRBJ1-2, with 8 bases fitting TRBD1. With V trimmed by 3 bases and J by 4 bases, 7 bases remained unmatched. Germline V gene lookup returns CDR1 LNHDA and CDR2 SQIVND (reference sequence). This CDR3 has 15 residues. The CDR3 here is CASSIGDRTTYGYTF. The CDR3 DNA reads TGTGCCAGTAGTATTGGGGACAGGACTACCTATGGCTACACCTTC.

The rearrangement uses TRBV6-1 and TRBJ1-6; D possibly corresponds to TRBD1 (6 bases). With 6 bases removed from V and 4 bases from J, the gap between germline ends came to 10 bases. This CDR3 is built from 14 residues. Germline CDR1 is MNHNS and CDR2 is SASEGT. The CDR3 here is CASSAGQYNSPLHF. CDR3 DNA sequence: TGTGCCAGCAGCGCCGGACAGTATAATTCACCCCTCCACTTT.

The rearrangement joins TRBV5-4 to TRBJ2-1; tentatively, D is TRBD1 (5 bases). CDR1 and CDR2 from the germline V gene are SGHNT and YYREEE (reference sequence). V lost 5 bases and J lost 4, with 16 bases in between. There are 15 residues in the CDR3. Written as DNA, the CDR3 is TGTGCCAGCAGATGGGGCCGGGCAGGGTACAATGAGCAGTTCTTC. This translates into CASRWGRAGYNEQFF.

A few counts support this clone. This chain joins TRBV2 and TRBJ2-2; D call uncertain. Looked up from germline, CDR1 is SNHLY and CDR2 is FYNNEI. The CDR3 has 13 residues. Trimming left V 6 bases short and J 4 bases short, with 9 bases between. The CDR3 protein is CASRLASTGELFF. DNA of the CDR3: TGTGCCAGCAGGTTGGCAAGCACCGGGGAGCTGTTTTTT.